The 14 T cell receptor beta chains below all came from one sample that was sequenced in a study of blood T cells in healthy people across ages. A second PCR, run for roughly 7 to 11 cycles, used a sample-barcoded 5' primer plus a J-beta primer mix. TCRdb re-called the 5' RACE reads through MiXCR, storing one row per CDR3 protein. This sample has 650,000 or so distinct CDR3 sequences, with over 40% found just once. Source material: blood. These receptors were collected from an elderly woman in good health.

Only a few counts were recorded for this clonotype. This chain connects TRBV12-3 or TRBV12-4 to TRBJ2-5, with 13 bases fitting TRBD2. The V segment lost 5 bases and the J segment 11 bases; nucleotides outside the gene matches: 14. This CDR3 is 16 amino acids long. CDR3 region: CASSLTGTSGMNEQYF. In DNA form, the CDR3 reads TGTGCCAGCAGTCTCACCGGGACTAGCGGGATGAATGAGCAGTACTTC.

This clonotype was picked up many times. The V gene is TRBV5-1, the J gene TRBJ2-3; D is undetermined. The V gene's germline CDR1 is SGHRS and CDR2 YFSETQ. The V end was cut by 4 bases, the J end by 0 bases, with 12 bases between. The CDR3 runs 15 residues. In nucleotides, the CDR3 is TGCGCCAGCAGCGCGGTATCCTCTAGCACAGATACGCAGTATTTT. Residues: CASSAVSSSTDTQYF.

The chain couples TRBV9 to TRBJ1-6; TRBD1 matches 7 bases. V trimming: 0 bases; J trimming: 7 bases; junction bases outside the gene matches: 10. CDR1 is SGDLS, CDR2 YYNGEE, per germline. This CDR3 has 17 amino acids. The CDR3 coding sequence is TGTGCCAGCAGCGTAGCTACCGCCGGGACAGCAAATTCACCCCTCCACTTT. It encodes CASSVATAGTANSPLHF.

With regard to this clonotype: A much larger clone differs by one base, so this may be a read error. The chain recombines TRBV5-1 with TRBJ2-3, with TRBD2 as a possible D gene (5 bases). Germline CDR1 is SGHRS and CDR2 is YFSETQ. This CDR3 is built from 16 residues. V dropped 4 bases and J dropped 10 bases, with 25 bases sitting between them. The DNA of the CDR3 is TGCGCCAGCAGCGTGACTGGAGGCCAAAACGGGGATGCGCAGTATTTT. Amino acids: CASSVTGGQNGDAQYF.

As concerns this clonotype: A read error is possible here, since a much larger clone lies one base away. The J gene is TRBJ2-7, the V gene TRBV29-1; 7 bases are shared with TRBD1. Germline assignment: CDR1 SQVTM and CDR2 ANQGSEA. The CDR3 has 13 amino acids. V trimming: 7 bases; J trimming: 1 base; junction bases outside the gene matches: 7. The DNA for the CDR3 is TGCAGCGCCGGGACAGACTCGTCCTACGAGCAGTACTTC. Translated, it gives CSAGTDSSYEQYF.

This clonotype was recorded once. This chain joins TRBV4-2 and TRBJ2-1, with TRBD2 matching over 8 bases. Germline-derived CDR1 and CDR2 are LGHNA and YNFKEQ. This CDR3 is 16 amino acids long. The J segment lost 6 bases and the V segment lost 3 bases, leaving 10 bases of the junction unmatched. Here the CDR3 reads CASSQLGAGGCNEQFF. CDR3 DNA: TGTGCCAGCAGCCAGTTAGGTGCGGGGGGTTGCAATGAGCAGTTCTTC.

CDR3 region: CASSLDTKGRYGYTF. CDR3 bases: TGTGCCAGCAGCTTGGACACAAAGGGACGCTATGGCTACACCTTC. The chain uses TRBV11-2 and TRBJ1-2, with TRBD1 as a possible D gene (5 bases). The CDR3 is 15 residues long. Trimming removed 3 bases from V and 4 bases from J, with 15 bases in between. Per germline, CDR1 SGHAT and CDR2 FQNNGV.

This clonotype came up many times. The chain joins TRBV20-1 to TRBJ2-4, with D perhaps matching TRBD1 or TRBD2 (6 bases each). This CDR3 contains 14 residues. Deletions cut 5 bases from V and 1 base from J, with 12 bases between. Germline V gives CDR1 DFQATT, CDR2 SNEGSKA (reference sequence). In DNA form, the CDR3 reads TGCAGTGCTCCGAGGGGGGAGGCCAAAAACATTCAGTACTTC. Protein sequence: CSAPRGEAKNIQYF.

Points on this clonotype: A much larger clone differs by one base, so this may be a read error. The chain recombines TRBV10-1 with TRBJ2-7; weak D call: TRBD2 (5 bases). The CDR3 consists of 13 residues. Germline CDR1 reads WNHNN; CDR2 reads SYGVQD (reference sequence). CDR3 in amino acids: CTSSVGMTYEQYF. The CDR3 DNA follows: TGCACCAGCAGTGTCGGGATGACCTACGAGCAGTACTTC.

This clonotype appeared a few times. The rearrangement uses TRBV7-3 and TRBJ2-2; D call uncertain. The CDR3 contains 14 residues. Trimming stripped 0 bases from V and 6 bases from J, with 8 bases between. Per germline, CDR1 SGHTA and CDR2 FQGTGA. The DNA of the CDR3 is TGTGCCAGCAGCTTAACGTTGAGTCCCGGGGAGCTGTTTTTT. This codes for CASSLTLSPGELFF.

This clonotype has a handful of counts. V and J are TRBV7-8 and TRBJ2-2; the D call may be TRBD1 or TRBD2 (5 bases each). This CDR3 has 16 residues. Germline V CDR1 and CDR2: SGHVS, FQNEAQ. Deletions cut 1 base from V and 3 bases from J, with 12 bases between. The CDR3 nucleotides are TGTGCCAGCAGCTTAGTGGTCATGGGGGACACCGGGGAGCTGTTTTTT. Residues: CASSLVVMGDTGELFF.

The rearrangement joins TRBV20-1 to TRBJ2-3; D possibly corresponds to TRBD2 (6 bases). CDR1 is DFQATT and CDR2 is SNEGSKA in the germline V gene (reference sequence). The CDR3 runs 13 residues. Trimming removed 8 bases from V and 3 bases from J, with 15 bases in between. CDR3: CSHLAGTTDTQYF. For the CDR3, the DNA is TGCAGTCACCTGGCGGGGACTACAGATACGCAGTATTTT.

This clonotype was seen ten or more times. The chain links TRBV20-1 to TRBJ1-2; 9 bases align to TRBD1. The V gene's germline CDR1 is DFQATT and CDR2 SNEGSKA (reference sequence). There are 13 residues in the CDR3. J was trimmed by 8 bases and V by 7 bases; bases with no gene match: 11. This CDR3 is CSVHPQGARGYTF. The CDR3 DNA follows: TGCAGTGTTCATCCACAGGGGGCGCGGGGCTACACCTTC.

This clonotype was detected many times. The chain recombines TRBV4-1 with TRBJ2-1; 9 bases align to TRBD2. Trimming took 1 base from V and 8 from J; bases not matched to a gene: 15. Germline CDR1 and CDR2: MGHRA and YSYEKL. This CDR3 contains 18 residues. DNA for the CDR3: TGCGCCAGCAGCCAAGGCCAGGTTGTAGCGGGAGTCGGGCATGAGCAGTTCTTC. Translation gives CASSQGQVVAGVGHEQFF.